This TCR beta chain was captured by sequencing in a study of OX40 agonist ivuxolimab in advanced cancers. Assay used: immunoSEQ multiplex PCR; TCRdb lists only in-frame clones, some missing. The sample lists roughly 20,000 clones; 85% to 90% were seen once. V was shortened by 6 bases and J by 0 bases, with 12 bases between the two germline ends. In germline, CDR1 is LNHDA, CDR2 SQIVND (reference sequence). The CDR3 runs 15 residues. This material consisted of CD4+ or CD8+ T cells sorted from blood, taken in a trial of the OX40 agonist ivuxolimab. The sequence was obtained from an adult with an advanced solid tumor such as melanoma, head and neck, liver or kidney cancer. The chain has TRBV19 and TRBJ2-1; unclear D gene. This CDR3 is CASRPPESSYNEQFF. Here the CDR3 DNA reads TGTGCCAGTAGGCCCCCCGAGAGCTCCTACAATGAGCAGTTCTTC.